The text below deals with one T cell receptor (beta chain). The sequencing template was cDNA reverse transcribed from extracted RNA. Profiled with immunoSEQ multiplex PCR; TCRdb holds only in-frame clones, not every one. This table has around 100,000 clones, 55% to 70% appearing once. The data stem from a study of CD8+ T cells in alopecia areata. Whole-study context: The authors scored treated patients' severity by affected scalp percentage.

Treatment reported: oral pan-JAK inhibitor, 5-10 mg twice daily. CDR1 and CDR2 (germline): SNHLY, FYNNEI. The CDR3 runs to 17 residues. V was shortened by 4 bases and J by 0 bases, with 15 bases between the two germline ends. Sample: CD8+ T cells sorted from blood, taken around week 55, from a patient treated with tofacitinib. This chain uses TRBV2 with TRBJ1-4; D not resolved. This receptor was identified in a human donor with alopecia areata. This CDR3 reads CASSVSRLLPTNEKLFF. CDR3 bases: TGTGCCAGCAGTGTCTCCCGACTGTTACCAACTAATGAAAAACTGTTTTTT. Looking up the rest from reference TRBV2 and TRBJ1-4 gives the full variable domain: EPEVTQTPSHQVTQMGQEVILRCVPISNHLYFYWYRQILGQKVEFLVSFYNNEISEKSEIFDDQFSVERPDGSNFTLKIRSTKLEDSAMYFCASSVSRLLPTNEKLFFGSGTQLSVL.